Listed below are T cell receptor beta chains from one sample, sequenced in a study of shared clonotypes between healthy human individuals. Generated by immunoSEQ multiplex PCR, the TCRdb table keeps only in-frame clones and is missing some. The sample holds around 320,000 clones, 80% to 90% seen once. The sequencing sample was made of memory CD8+ T cells sorted from blood. The origin of the receptors is a man aged 18 to 30 in good health. Each CDR3 is given with its conserved first and last residue. The D gene is left open where the match is weak. The size entry is marked missing in some rows and otherwise reads once, few, many or a size class.

v_call: TRBV5-1
j_call: TRBJ1-6
clone_size: -
d_call: TRBD1
cdr3_aa: CASSWGQGPSSYNSPLHF
cdr3_nt: TGCGCCAGCAGCTGGGGACAGGGGCCGAGCTCCTATAATTCACCCCTCCACTTT

v_call: TRBV6-1
j_call: TRBJ2-7
clone_size: -
d_call: -
cdr3_aa: CATLRQGNYEQYF
cdr3_nt: TGTGCCACCCTCCGCCAGGGGAACTACGAGCAGTACTTC

v_call: TRBV10-2
j_call: TRBJ2-2
clone_size: -
d_call: -
cdr3_aa: CASSLAVGDGELFF
cdr3_nt: TGCGCCAGCAGTCTCGCGGTGGGTGACGGGGAGCTGTTTTTT

v_call: TRBV7-9
j_call: TRBJ1-4
clone_size: -
d_call: -
cdr3_aa: CASSRGQTNEKLFF
cdr3_nt: TGTGCCAGCAGCCGTGGACAGACTAATGAAAAACTGTTTTTT

v_call: TRBV4-1
j_call: TRBJ2-7
clone_size: -
d_call: TRBD1
cdr3_aa: CASSQSTGASYEQYF
cdr3_nt: TGCGCCAGCAGCCAATCGACAGGGGCCTCCTACGAGCAGTACTTC

v_call: TRBV5-1
j_call: TRBJ2-7
clone_size: -
d_call: -
cdr3_aa: CASSLGIAYEQYF
cdr3_nt: TGCGCCAGCAGCTTGGGGATAGCCTACGAGCAGTACTTC

v_call: TRBV4-1
j_call: TRBJ2-7
clone_size: -
d_call: -
cdr3_aa: CASSHRVNGPYEQYF
cdr3_nt: TGCGCCAGCAGCCACAGGGTAAATGGTCCCTACGAGCAGTACTTC

v_call: TRBV5-4
j_call: TRBJ2-2
clone_size: -
d_call: -
cdr3_aa: CASSLNTGTGELFF
cdr3_nt: TGTGCCAGCAGCTTAAACACAGGGACCGGGGAGCTGTTTTTT

v_call: TRBV9
j_call: TRBJ1-1
clone_size: few
d_call: -
cdr3_aa: CASSVGGSEAFF
cdr3_nt: TGTGCCAGCAGCGTAGGAGGAAGTGAAGCTTTCTTT

v_call: TRBV7-6
j_call: TRBJ1-5
clone_size: -
d_call: -
cdr3_aa: CASSPIEGQPQHF
cdr3_nt: TGTGCCAGCAGCCCGATAGAGGGTCAGCCCCAGCATTTT

v_call: TRBV7-8
j_call: TRBJ2-5
clone_size: many
d_call: -
cdr3_aa: CASSLHQGPSWTQYF
cdr3_nt: TGTGCCAGCAGCTTACACCAGGGTCCCAGTTGGACCCAGTACTTC